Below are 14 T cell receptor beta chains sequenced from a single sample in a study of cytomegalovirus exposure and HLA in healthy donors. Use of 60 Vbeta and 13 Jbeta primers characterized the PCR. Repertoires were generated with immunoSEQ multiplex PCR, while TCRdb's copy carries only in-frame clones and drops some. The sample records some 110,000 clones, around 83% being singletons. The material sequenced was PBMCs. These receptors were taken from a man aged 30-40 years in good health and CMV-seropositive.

The CDR3 coding sequence is TGTGCCAGCAGCAAAAAAAGGCTAGGACAGTTTGTGCAGTACGTC. Its protein is CASSKKRLGQFVQYV. V gene TRBV21-1 combines with J gene TRBJ2-7; TRBD1, the D gene given by the table, was not confirmed from the DNA. TRBV21-1 is flagged as a pseudogene. There are 15 residues in the CDR3.

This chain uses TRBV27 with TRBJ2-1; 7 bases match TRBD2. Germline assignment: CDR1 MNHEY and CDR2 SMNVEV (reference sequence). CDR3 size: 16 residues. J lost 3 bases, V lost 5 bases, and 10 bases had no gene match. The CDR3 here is CASSLTFRDYYNEQFF. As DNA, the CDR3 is TGTGCCAGCAGTCTTACATTCCGGGACTACTACAATGAGCAGTTCTTC.

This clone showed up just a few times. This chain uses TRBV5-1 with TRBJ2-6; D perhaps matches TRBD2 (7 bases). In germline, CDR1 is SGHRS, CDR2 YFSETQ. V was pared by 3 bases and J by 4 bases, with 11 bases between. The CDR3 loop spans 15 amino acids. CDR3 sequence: CASSWGGSGANVLTF. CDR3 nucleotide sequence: TGCGCCAGCAGCTGGGGGGGCTCCGGGGCCAACGTCCTGACTTTC.

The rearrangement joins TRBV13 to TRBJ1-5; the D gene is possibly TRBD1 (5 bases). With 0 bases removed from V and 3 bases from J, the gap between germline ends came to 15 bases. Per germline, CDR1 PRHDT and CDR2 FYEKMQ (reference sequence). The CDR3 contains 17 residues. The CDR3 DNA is TGTGCCAGCAGCTTAGGCGGGCCGGGGGGTAACAATCAGCCCCAGCATTTT. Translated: CASSLGGPGGNNQPQHF.

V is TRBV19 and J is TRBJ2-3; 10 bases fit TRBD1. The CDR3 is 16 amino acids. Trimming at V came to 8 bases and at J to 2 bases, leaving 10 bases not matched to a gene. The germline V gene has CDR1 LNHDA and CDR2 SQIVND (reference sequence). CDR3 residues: CASSDRGVTFTDTQYF. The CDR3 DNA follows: TGTGCCAGTTCGGACAGGGGGGTCACCTTCACAGATACGCAGTATTTT.

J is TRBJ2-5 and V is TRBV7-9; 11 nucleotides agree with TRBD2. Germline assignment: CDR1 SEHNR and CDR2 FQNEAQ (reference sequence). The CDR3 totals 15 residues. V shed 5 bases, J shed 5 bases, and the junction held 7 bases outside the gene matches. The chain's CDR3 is CASSTALAGVETQYF. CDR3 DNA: TGTGCCAGCAGCACAGCACTAGCGGGAGTGGAGACCCAGTACTTC.

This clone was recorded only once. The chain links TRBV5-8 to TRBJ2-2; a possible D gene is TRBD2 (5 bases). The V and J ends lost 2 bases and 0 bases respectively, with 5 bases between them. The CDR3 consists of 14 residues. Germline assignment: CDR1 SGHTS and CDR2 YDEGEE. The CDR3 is CASSFGTNTGELFF. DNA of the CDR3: TGTGCCAGCAGCTTCGGGACGAACACCGGGGAGCTGTTTTTT.

CDR3 coding DNA: TGCGCCAGCAGACGGTTCCCAGCGGGAGGTGGATTAGATGAGCAGTTCTTC. As protein: CASRRFPAGGGLDEQFF. V is TRBV5-1 and J is TRBJ2-1; 9 bases match TRBD2. Germline lookup yields CDR1 SGHRS and CDR2 YFSETQ. Trimming took 5 bases from V and 8 from J; bases not matched to a gene: 17. The CDR3 has 17 amino acids.

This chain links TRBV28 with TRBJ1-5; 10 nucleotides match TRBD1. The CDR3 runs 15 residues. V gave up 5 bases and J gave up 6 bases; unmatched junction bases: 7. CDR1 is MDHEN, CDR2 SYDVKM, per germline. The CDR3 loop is CASSRDRGGGQPQHF. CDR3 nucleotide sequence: TGTGCCAGCAGTAGGGACAGGGGAGGAGGTCAGCCCCAGCATTTT. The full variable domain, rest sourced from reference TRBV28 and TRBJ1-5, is DVKVTQSSRYLVKRTGEKVFLECVQDMDHENMFWYRQDPGLGLRLIYFSYDVKMKEKGDIPEGYSVSREKKERFSLILESASTNQTSMYLCASSRDRGGGQPQHFGDGTRLSIL.

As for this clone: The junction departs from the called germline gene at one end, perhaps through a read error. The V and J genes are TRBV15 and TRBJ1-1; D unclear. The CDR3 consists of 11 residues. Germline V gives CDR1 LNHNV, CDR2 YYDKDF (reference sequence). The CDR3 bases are TGTGCCACCAGCAGTGATACTGGAGCTTTCTTT. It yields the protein CATSSDTGAFF.

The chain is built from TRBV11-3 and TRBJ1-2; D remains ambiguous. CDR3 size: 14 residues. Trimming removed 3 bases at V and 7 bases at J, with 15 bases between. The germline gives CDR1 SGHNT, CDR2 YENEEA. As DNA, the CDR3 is TGTGCCAGCAGCTTTCATCCAGGAGGGTGTGGCTACACCTTC. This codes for CASSFHPGGCGYTF.

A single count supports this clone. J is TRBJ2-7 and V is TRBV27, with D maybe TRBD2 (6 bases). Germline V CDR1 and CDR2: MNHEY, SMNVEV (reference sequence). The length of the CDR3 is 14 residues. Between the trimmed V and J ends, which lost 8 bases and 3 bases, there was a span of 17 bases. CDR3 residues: CASGRDGVYYEQYF. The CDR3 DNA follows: TGTGCCAGCGGGCGGGACGGCGTTTACTACGAGCAGTACTTC.

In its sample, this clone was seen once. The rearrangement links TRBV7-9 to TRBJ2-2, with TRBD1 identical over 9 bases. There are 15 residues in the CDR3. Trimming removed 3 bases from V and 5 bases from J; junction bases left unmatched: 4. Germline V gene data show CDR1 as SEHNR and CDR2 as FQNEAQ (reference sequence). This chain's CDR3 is CASSFDRGRTGELFF. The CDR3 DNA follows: TGTGCCAGCAGCTTCGACAGGGGGAGAACCGGGGAGCTGTTTTTT.

This chain's CDR3 is CASSPEAFGEQYV. The CDR3 bases are TGTGCCAGCAGTCCCGAGGCCTTTGGCGAGCAGTACGTC. The V gene is TRBV7-9, the J gene TRBJ2-7, with D uncertain. V lost 6 bases and J 6 bases, leaving 15 bases between the germline ends. CDR3 length: 13 amino acids. Germline CDR1 SEHNR, CDR2 FQNEAQ (reference sequence).